A single T cell receptor beta chain is shown here with its context. Antigen specificity is unknown. This specimen comes from a study of T cell responses to AZD1222 COVID-19 vaccine. Turning to the study itself: Second doses that came at about 4 or about 12 weeks were put together.

The repertoire was sequenced with immunoSEQ multiplex PCR; TCRdb's copy has only in-frame clones and lacks some. This sample carries about 96,000 clones, 80% to 90% of them seen once, and the ten largest clones take roughly 1.5%. General study points: There were mostly white British donors and more females than males, and clonal diversity was possibly underestimated.

CDR3 length: 14 residues. CDR1 is LGHDT and CDR2 is YNNKEL in the germline V gene (reference sequence). V lost 1 base and J 6 bases, leaving 7 bases between the germline ends. The sequencing used peripheral blood, collected on day 0 of AZD1222 vaccination. The sequence was collected from an adult in good health. The V and J genes are TRBV3-1 (or the pseudogene TRBV3-2) and TRBJ1-6; tentatively, D is TRBD1 (5 bases). The CDR3 sequence: CASSQGTGNSPLHF. The CDR3 DNA is TGTGCCAGCAGCCAAGGCACAGGTAATTCACCCCTCCACTTT.